These 6 T cell receptor beta chains came from one sample sequenced in a study of lymphopenia after photon versus proton radiotherapy. Sequencing used immunoSEQ multiplex PCR; TCRdb keeps in-frame clones, though not all of them. The sample contains about 22,000 clones, roughly 90% of which appear only once. The sequenced sample was peripheral blood, obtained from a patient treated with proton-based radiotherapy. These receptors all come from a man of 80 years or more with esophageal cancer.

The chain uses TRBV19 and TRBJ1-4, with 7 bases fitting TRBD1. From germline, CDR1 is LNHDA and CDR2 SQIVND (reference sequence). J lost 6 bases, V lost 5 bases, and 6 bases had no gene match. The CDR3 loop spans 14 amino acids. The CDR3 bases are TGTGCCAGTAGTCCACGACAGGGTGATGAAAAACTGTTTTTT. Amino acids: CASSPRQGDEKLFF.

V is TRBV5-1 and J is TRBJ1-3, with a possible D match to TRBD1 (5 bases). The CDR3 has 14 residues. In germline, CDR1 is SGHRS, CDR2 YFSETQ. Trimming removed 0 bases at V and 4 bases at J, with 8 bases between. CDR3 sequence (DNA): TGCGCCAGCAGCTTGGGGAGACAGGGAAACACCATATATTTT. This sequence encodes CASSLGRQGNTIYF.

The chain links TRBV7-9 to TRBJ2-5; TRBD1 or TRBD2 may be the D gene (5 bases each). CDR1 and CDR2 (germline): SEHNR, FQNEAQ (reference sequence). The CDR3 loop spans 15 amino acids. Trimming pared 5 bases from V and 1 base from J, leaving 14 bases between. Here the CDR3 reads CASSPPERGQETQYF. The CDR3 nucleotides read TGTGCCAGCAGCCCGCCTGAGAGGGGCCAAGAGACCCAGTACTTC. The whole variable domain, filled in from reference TRBV7-9 and TRBJ2-5, reads DTGVSQNPRHKITKRGQNVTFRCDPISEHNRLYWYRQTLGQGPEFLTYFQNEAQLEKSRLLSDRFSAERPKGSFSTLEIQRTEQGDSAMYLCASSPPERGQETQYFGPGTRLLVL.

CDR3 loop: CAWRQGIEETQYF. CDR3 bases: TGTGCCTGGAGACAGGGTATCGAAGAGACCCAGTACTTC. This sequence joins TRBV30 and TRBJ2-5; a weak D match, TRBD1 (6 bases). V lost 3 bases and J 3 bases, leaving 11 bases between the germline ends. There are 13 residues in the CDR3. Germline values: CDR1 GTSNPN, CDR2 SVGIG (reference sequence). Variable domain in full (rest from reference TRBV30 and TRBJ2-5): SQTIHQWPATLVQPVGSPLSLECTVEGTSNPNLYWYRQAAGRGLQLLFYSVGIGQISSEVPQNLSASRPQDRQFILSSKKLLLSDSGFYLCAWRQGIEETQYFGPGTRLLVL.

This clone was observed once. The chain combines TRBV30 with TRBJ1-1; no reliable D call. V lost 0 bases to trimming and J lost 0 bases, with 11 bases between them. Germline V gives CDR1 GTSNPN, CDR2 SVGIG (reference sequence). This CDR3 is built from 15 residues. In nucleotides, the CDR3 is TGTGCCTGGAGTGTGCCGGAATGGATGAACACTGAAGCTTTCTTT. It codes for CAWSVPEWMNTEAFF.

This chain uses TRBV9 with TRBJ1-1, with a tentative D call TRBD1 (5 bases). Trimming removed 0 bases at V and 6 bases at J, with 6 bases between. Germline lookup yields CDR1 SGDLS and CDR2 YYNGEE. The CDR3 loop spans 12 amino acids. CDR3 loop: CASSVGGPEAFF. The CDR3 DNA follows: TGTGCCAGCAGCGTAGGGGGCCCTGAAGCTTTCTTT.